A single sample is the source of the 15 T cell receptor beta chains below, sequenced in a study of regulatory T cells in long-lasting Graves disease. Time point given: newly diagnosed GD, antithyroid drugs for less than 3 months. From RNA extracted from PBMCs, the TCR library was made. Building of the TCR beta libraries involved iRepertoire HTBI primers and Arm-PCR of CDR3 regions. TCRdb re-called the multiplex PCR reads through MiXCR, storing one row per CDR3 protein. The sample lists hundreds of thousands of distinct CDR3 sequences, around a sixth occurring once. The source material was peripheral blood mononuclear cells (PBMCs), sampled at new diagnosis, from a patient treated with antithyroid drugs. The source of these receptors is a female donor with Graves disease.

This clonotype was found many times. DNA of the CDR3: TGTGCCAGCAGTCCTGGGACAGGGATGTCTACTGAAGCTTTCTTT. Residues: CASSPGTGMSTEAFF. The chain carries TRBV6-1 and TRBJ1-1; 9 bases map to TRBD1. The ends lost 5 bases at V and 5 bases at J; junction bases unmatched: 9. The CDR3 runs to 15 residues. The germline CDR1 and CDR2 sequences are MNHNS and SASEGT.

The V call is TRBV18, the J call TRBJ2-5, with D hard to call. Germline CDR1 KGHSH, CDR2 LQKENI. Trimming took off 0 bases at V and 5 bases at J, with 4 bases between the two ends. The CDR3 is made up of 12 amino acids. The CDR3 loop is CASSPPTETQYF. The CDR3 nucleotides read TGTGCCAGCTCACCACCCACGGAGACCCAGTACTTC.

In its sample, this clonotype was seen many times. V is TRBV7-3 and J is TRBJ2-2; a possible D gene is TRBD1 (5 bases). The V end was cut by 5 bases, the J end by 2 bases, with 15 bases between. The germline V gene has CDR1 SGHTA and CDR2 FQGTGA. The CDR3 is 16 amino acids. CDR3 in amino acids: CASSLGSGRNTGELFF. The CDR3, as DNA: TGTGCCAGCAGCCTAGGGTCAGGGCGCAACACCGGGGAGCTGTTTTTT. Drawing the rest from reference TRBV7-3 and TRBJ2-2, the complete variable domain is GAGVSQTPSNKVTEKGKYVELRCDPISGHTALYWYRQSLGQGPEFLIYFQGTGAADDSGLPNDRFFAVRPEGSVSTLKIQRTERGDSAVYLCASSLGSGRNTGELFFGEGSRLTVL.

The table lists this clonotype with a few counts. A read error may be the cause here, since a much bigger clone is one base away. Here the CDR3 DNA reads TGTGCCAGCAGCGTAGCGGGGGGCCTTGAGACCCAGTACTTC. This codes for CASSVAGGLETQYF. The chain links TRBV9 to TRBJ2-5; possible D gene TRBD2, 7 bases. V lost 0 bases and J lost 5, with 11 bases in between. The CDR3 consists of 14 residues. Germline CDR1 and CDR2: SGDLS and YYNGEE.

This clonotype was seen at least ten times. The CDR3, as DNA: TGTGCCATCAGTGAAGTAGCCGAAGGGGGAGCTTTCTTT. Translation: CAISEVAEGGAFF. The chain employs TRBV10-3 and TRBJ1-1; a possible D gene is TRBD1 (6 bases). V was cut by 3 bases and J by 10 bases, with 15 bases left in between. This CDR3 is 13 amino acids long. CDR1 is ENHRY, CDR2 SYGVKD, per germline.

This clonotype has only a few counts. V gene TRBV29-1 combines with J gene TRBJ1-1; D ambiguous. Germline V CDR1 and CDR2: SQVTM, ANQGSEA. The CDR3 is made up of 12 amino acids. Trimming shortened V by 3 bases and J by 0 bases, and 5 bases separated the two germline ends. The CDR3 here is CSVDGLNTEAFF. The DNA of the CDR3 is TGCAGCGTTGATGGTCTGAACACTGAAGCTTTCTTT.

About this clonotype: This may be a read error, as it is one base from a much larger clone. The V and J genes are TRBV6-5 and TRBJ1-2; D remains ambiguous. This CDR3 comprises 14 residues. The germline gives CDR1 MNHEY, CDR2 SVGAGI. The CDR3 loop is CAGSSGRSNYGYTF. The CDR3 nucleotides are TGTGCCGGCAGTTCCGGACGGTCTAACTATGGCTACACCTTC.

The chain recombines TRBV5-6 with TRBJ2-5; TRBD1 matches at 11 bases. The ends lost 3 bases at V and 7 bases at J; junction bases unmatched: 8. CDR3 length equals 15 residues. In germline, CDR1 is SGHDT, CDR2 YYEEEE. This CDR3 reads CASSWGQGDRVTQYF. CDR3 in DNA: TGTGCCAGCAGCTGGGGACAGGGGGATCGAGTGACCCAGTACTTC. Full variable domain (outside the CDR3, taken from reference TRBV5-6 and TRBJ2-5): DAGVTQSPTHLIKTRGQQVTLRCSPKSGHDTVSWYQQALGQGPQFIFQYYEEEERQRGNFPDRFSGHQFPNYSSELNVNALLLGDSALYLCASSWGQGDRVTQYFGPGTRLLVL.

Many counts were recorded for this clonotype. The V call is TRBV28, the J call TRBJ2-1; 12 bases line up with TRBD2. CDR3 length equals 14 residues. Germline assignment: CDR1 MDHEN and CDR2 SYDVKM. Trimming at V came to 9 bases and at J to 16 bases, leaving 16 bases not matched to a gene. The CDR3 nucleotides are TGTGCCAGTAGAGCGCCGCTAGCGGGAGGGCCACGTTTCTTC. This encodes CASRAPLAGGPRFF.

This clonotype was observed many times. J is TRBJ1-2 and V is TRBV6-1, with 7 bases lining up with TRBD1. Germline-derived CDR1 and CDR2 are MNHNS and SASEGT. The V segment lost 6 bases and the J segment 4 bases; nucleotides outside the gene matches: 5. The CDR3 runs to 13 residues. CDR3 amino acids: CASRAGTVYGYTF. The DNA of the CDR3 is TGTGCCAGCAGAGCCGGGACAGTCTATGGCTACACCTTC.

This clonotype has at least ten counts. The chain couples TRBV4-1 to TRBJ2-1; 14 nucleotides match TRBD2. This CDR3 region has 18 residues. V dropped 4 bases and J dropped 1; count of bases not matched to a gene: 6. CDR1 and CDR2 from the germline V gene are MGHRA and YSYEKL. CDR3 sequence: CASSPPGLAGESYNEQFF. CDR3 DNA sequence: TGCGCCAGCAGCCCCCCGGGACTAGCGGGAGAGTCCTACAATGAGCAGTTCTTC.

This clonotype was picked up many times. V and J are TRBV7-9 and TRBJ2-5; a weak D match, TRBD2 (5 bases). Germline CDR1 and CDR2: SEHNR and FQNEAQ (reference sequence). V lost 2 bases and J 1 base, leaving 14 bases between the germline ends. This CDR3 spans 16 amino acids. CDR3 sequence: CASSLSVARVQETQYF. The CDR3 DNA sequence: TGTGCCAGCAGCTTAAGCGTCGCGAGGGTCCAAGAGACCCAGTACTTC.

This clonotype was picked up many times. The chain joins TRBV29-1 to TRBJ1-1; no clear D gene. CDR1 and CDR2 (germline): SQVTM, ANQGSEA. V was shortened by 0 bases and J by 1 base, with 6 bases between the two germline ends. The CDR3 has 13 amino acids. In DNA form, the CDR3 reads TGCAGCGTTGAAGATCAGCAGAACACTGAAGCTTTCTTT. This translates into CSVEDQQNTEAFF.

In its sample, this clonotype was seen many times. V usage is TRBV20-1 and J usage is TRBJ1-1; weak D call: TRBD1 (5 bases). CDR1 and CDR2 from the germline V gene are DFQATT and SNEGSKA (reference sequence). V was cut by 0 bases and J by 6 bases, with 11 bases left in between. There are 13 residues in the CDR3. DNA of the CDR3: TGCAGTGCTAGAGATCCAGGGTTCCCTGAAGCTTTCTTT. Its translation: CSARDPGFPEAFF.

This CDR3 reads CASSKPLANTDTQYF. CDR3 in DNA: TGTGCCAGCAGCAAACCACTAGCAAACACAGATACGCAGTATTTT. The chain is built from TRBV7-9 and TRBJ2-3, with a weak D call TRBD2 (6 bases). CDR1 is SEHNR, CDR2 FQNEAQ, per germline (reference sequence). With 5 bases removed from V and 2 bases from J, the gap between germline ends came to 14 bases. The CDR3 spans 15 residues.